The clone carrying this TCR beta chain was detected many times. Its antigen remains unknown. This sample stems from a study of regulatory T cells in long-lasting Graves disease. Through Arm-PCR of CDR3 regions and iRepertoire HTBI primers, TCR beta libraries were built. MiXCR was run by TCRdb on the multiplex PCR reads, yielding one entry per CDR3 protein. The repertoire holds a few hundred thousand distinct CDR3 sequences, with around 22% as singletons. With 6 bases clipped from V and 0 bases from J, the junction kept 7 bases outside the gene matches. The CDR3 runs to 15 residues. Time point reported: persistent/refractory GD, antithyroid drugs over 5 years with positive TRAb. Extracted RNA from PBMCs served as the source of the TCR library. Patients with Graves' disease were diagnosed by American Thyroid Association guidelines. Patients hailed from an endocrinology department in Xi'an, China. Findings and limits, study-wide: Researchers reported studying only peripheral blood, not thyroid tissue. Persistent Graves' cases showed lower TCR diversity than newly diagnosed cases.

The sequence was collected from a female donor with Graves disease. The V call is TRBV12-3 or TRBV12-4, the J call TRBJ1-1; 7 bases line up with TRBD1. The specimen comprised peripheral blood mononuclear cells (PBMCs), sampled when the disease was refractory, from a patient treated with antithyroid drugs. The CDR3 DNA reads TGTGCCAGCAGCCGGGACAGCAAATTGAACACTGAAGCTTTCTTT. Protein sequence: CASSRDSKLNTEAFF.